The sequence of this TCR beta chain was determined in a study of shared clonotypes between healthy human individuals. The donors, all of them Caucasian adults, lived in Nashville, Tennessee. Here immunoSEQ multiplex PCR was the method, and the copy in TCRdb shows in-frame clones only, minus some. The data contain around 440,000 clones, 60% to 80% of them singletons. Trimming at V came to 7 bases and at J to 4 bases, leaving 9 bases not matched to a gene. In germline, CDR1 is SGHTA, CDR2 FQGNSA. The CDR3 covers 16 residues. The clonotype comes from a woman between 40 and 55 years old in good health. Some clones in this sample may be carry-over from other donors' samples. This rearrangement joins TRBV7-2 to TRBJ2-3; 12 positions agree with TRBD1. Sequences were obtained from PBMCs. The CDR3 DNA is TGTGCCAGCACATTCCCCGGGACAGGGGGCCCAGATACGCAGTATTTT. This codes for CASTFPGTGGPDTQYF.